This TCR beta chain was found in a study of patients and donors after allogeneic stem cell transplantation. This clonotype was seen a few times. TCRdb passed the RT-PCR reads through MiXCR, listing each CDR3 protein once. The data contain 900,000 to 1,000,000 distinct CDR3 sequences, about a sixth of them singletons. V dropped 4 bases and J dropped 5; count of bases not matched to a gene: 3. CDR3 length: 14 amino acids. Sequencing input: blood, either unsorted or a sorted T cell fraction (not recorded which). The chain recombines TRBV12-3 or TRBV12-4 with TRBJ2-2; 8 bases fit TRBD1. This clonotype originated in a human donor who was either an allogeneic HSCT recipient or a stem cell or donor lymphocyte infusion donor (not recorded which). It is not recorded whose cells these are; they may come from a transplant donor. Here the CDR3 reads CASSYRQGTGELFF. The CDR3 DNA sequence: TGTGCCAGCAGTTACCGACAGGGGACCGGGGAGCTGTTTTTT.